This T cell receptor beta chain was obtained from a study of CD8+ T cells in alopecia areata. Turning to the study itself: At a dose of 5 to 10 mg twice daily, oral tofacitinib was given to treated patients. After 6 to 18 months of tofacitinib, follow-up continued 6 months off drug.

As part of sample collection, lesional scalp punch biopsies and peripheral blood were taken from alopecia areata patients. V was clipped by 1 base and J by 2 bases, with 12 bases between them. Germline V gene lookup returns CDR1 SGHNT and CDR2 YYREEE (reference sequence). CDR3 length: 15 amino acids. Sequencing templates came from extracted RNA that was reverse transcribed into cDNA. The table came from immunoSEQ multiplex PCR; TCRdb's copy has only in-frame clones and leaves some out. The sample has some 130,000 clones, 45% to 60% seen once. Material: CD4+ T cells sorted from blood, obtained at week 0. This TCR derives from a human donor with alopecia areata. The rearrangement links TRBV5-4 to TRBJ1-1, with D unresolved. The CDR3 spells CASSLIGAGNTEAFF. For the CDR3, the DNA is TGTGCCAGCAGCTTGATCGGCGCGGGAAACACTGAAGCTTTCTTT.